This TCR beta chain was recovered during a study of tumor and adjacent non-tumor tissue in lung cancer. Study conclusions and caveats: Top 100 clones took a larger repertoire share in normal lung.

This sample's RNA came from whole unsorted tissue. The library came from three nested PCR rounds adapted from ARM-PCR protocols. In TCRdb, the multiplex PCR reads were re-called with MiXCR into one record per CDR3 protein. The sample has 65,000 to 95,000 distinct CDR3 sequences; around two thirds are singletons. The CDR3 runs 15 residues. Per the germline V gene, CDR1 is SGHRS and CDR2 is YFSETQ. For this clonotype: What it binds is not known. This could be a read error, since a much larger clone is one nucleotide away.

The sequenced material came from lung tumor tissue. J is TRBJ2-7 and V is TRBV5-1; 8 bases fit TRBD2. The clonotype originates from a woman in her seventies with non-small cell lung cancer. The CDR3 sequence is CTSSKTSGRSYEQYF. The CDR3 nucleotides are TGCACCAGCAGCAAAACTAGCGGCCGCTCCTACGAGCAGTACTTC.